This entry lists 25 T cell receptor beta chains sequenced from one sample in a study of shared clonotypes between healthy human individuals. The repertoire was sequenced with immunoSEQ multiplex PCR; TCRdb's copy has only in-frame clones and lacks some. The table has a few hundred thousand clones, around 78% seen once. The specimen was PBMCs. These receptors all come from a woman between 40 and 50 years old in good health. Some clones in this sample may be carry-over from other donors' samples.

CDR3 amino acids: CASSLFPGVVGELFF. CDR3 nucleotide sequence: TGTGCCAGCAGCTTATTTCCAGGGGTGGTCGGGGAGCTGTTTTTT. The chain couples TRBV7-3 to TRBJ2-2; maybe TRBD1 (6 bases). With 2 bases removed from V and 7 bases from J, the gap between germline ends came to 14 bases. Germline V gene data show CDR1 as SGHTA and CDR2 as FQGTGA. The CDR3 extends over 15 amino acids. Full variable domain (remainder filled in from reference TRBV7-3 and TRBJ2-2): GAGVSQTPSNKVTEKGKYVELRCDPISGHTALYWYRQSLGQGPEFLIYFQGTGAADDSGLPNDRFFAVRPEGSVSTLKIQRTERGDSAVYLCASSLFPGVVGELFFGEGSRLTVL.

The gene calls are TRBV2 and TRBJ2-7; the D call may be TRBD1 or TRBD2 (5 bases each). The V and J ends lost 0 bases and 6 bases respectively, with 12 bases between them. Germline V lookup: CDR1 SNHLY, CDR2 FYNNEI. The CDR3 runs 14 residues. The CDR3 sequence is CASSEALSGTEQYF. The CDR3 coding sequence is TGTGCCAGCAGTGAAGCTCTTTCGGGGACCGAGCAGTACTTC.

CDR3 DNA sequence: TGTGCCAGCAGCTTCGAACCGGGACTAGCGGCCAGGGAGCAGTACTTC. This sequence encodes CASSFEPGLAAREQYF. The chain combines TRBV7-9 with TRBJ2-7; the match to TRBD2 covers 11 bases. Germline V gives CDR1 SEHNR, CDR2 FQNEAQ (reference sequence). This CDR3 has 16 amino acids. V dropped 3 bases and J dropped 7; count of bases not matched to a gene: 11.

The V call is TRBV29-1, the J call TRBJ2-6, with unresolved D. This CDR3 has 13 amino acids. The germline V gene has CDR1 SQVTM and CDR2 ANQGSEA. V shed 7 bases and J shed 1 base, with 8 bases lying between them. DNA for the CDR3: TGCAGCGCCGAGTGGTCTGGGGCCAACGTCCTGACTTTC. It yields the protein CSAEWSGANVLTF. Combining the CDR3 with reference TRBV29-1 and TRBJ2-6 gives the whole variable domain SAVISQKPSRDICQRGTSLTIQCQVDSQVTMMFWYRQQPGQSLTLIATANQGSEATYESGFVIDKFPISRPNLTFSTLTVSNMSPEDSSIYLCSAEWSGANVLTFGAGSRLTVL.

This clone occurred many times. The V call is TRBV19, the J call TRBJ1-5, with D perhaps TRBD1 (6 bases). The CDR3 totals 14 residues. V was clipped by 2 bases and J by 7 bases, with 12 bases between them. Germline lookup yields CDR1 LNHDA and CDR2 SQIVND (reference sequence). In DNA, the CDR3 is TGTGCCAGTAGTATAACAGGGAATGGGCAGCCCCAGCATTTT. Its protein product is CASSITGNGQPQHF.

V usage is TRBV5-1 and J usage is TRBJ1-4; TRBD1 matches 7 bases. Trimming at V came to 1 base and at J to 6 bases, leaving 3 bases not matched to a gene. This CDR3 spans 14 amino acids. Germline CDR1 SGHRS, CDR2 YFSETQ. Here the CDR3 reads CASSLTGDHEKLFF. DNA for the CDR3: TGCGCCAGCAGCTTGACAGGGGACCATGAAAAACTGTTTTTT.

Concerning this clone: Other nucleotide sequences in the sample specify the same CDR3. The genes are TRBV2 and TRBJ2-1, with 12 bases aligning to TRBD2. CDR3 length equals 14 residues. The ends lost 6 bases at V and 3 bases at J; junction bases unmatched: 0. The germline CDR1 and CDR2 sequences are SNHLY and FYNNEI. The CDR3 DNA reads TGTGCCAGCAGGACTAGCGGGAGCTACAATGAGCAGTTCTTC. Translation: CASRTSGSYNEQFF. The complete variable domain, with remaining parts taken from reference TRBV2 and TRBJ2-1, reads EPEVTQTPSHQVTQMGQEVILRCVPISNHLYFYWYRQILGQKVEFLVSFYNNEISEKSEIFDDQFSVERPDGSNFTLKIRSTKLEDSAMYFCASRTSGSYNEQFFGPGTRLTVL.

This sequence joins TRBV5-4 and TRBJ2-1; 14 positions match TRBD2. This CDR3 has 16 residues. The V gene end was trimmed by 4 bases and the J gene end by 4 bases; junction bases not matched to a gene: 4. The germline CDR1 and CDR2 sequences are SGHNT and YYREEE (reference sequence). CDR3: CASSTGTSGRYNEQFF. The DNA for the CDR3 is TGTGCCAGCAGCACGGGGACTAGCGGGAGATACAATGAGCAGTTCTTC.

This clone has only a few counts. J is TRBJ2-7 and V is TRBV6-1, with 14 bases that match TRBD2. The CDR3 sequence is 17 residues long. V was clipped by 4 bases and J by 4 bases; unmatched bases: 9. Per the germline V gene, CDR1 is MNHNS and CDR2 is SASEGT. This CDR3 reads CASSAGTSGRNTYEQYF. As DNA, the CDR3 is TGTGCCAGCAGTGCCGGGACTAGCGGGAGAAACACTTACGAGCAGTACTTC.

The chain uses TRBV18 and TRBJ2-1; D perhaps matches TRBD2 (5 bases). CDR3 length: 12 amino acids. Trimming pared 4 bases from V and 7 bases from J, leaving 8 bases between. Germline CDR1 is KGHSH and CDR2 is LQKENI. CDR3 protein: CASSLDLNEQFF. CDR3 in DNA: TGTGCCAGCTCACTGGACTTGAATGAGCAGTTCTTC. The complete variable domain, with remaining parts taken from reference TRBV18 and TRBJ2-1, reads NAGVMQNPRHLVRRRGQEARLRCSPMKGHSHVYWYRQLPEEGLKFMVYLQKENIIDESGMPKERFSAEFPKEGPSILRIQQVVRGDSAAYFCASSLDLNEQFFGPGTRLTVL.

The genes are TRBV5-6 and TRBJ2-1; D remains ambiguous. The CDR3 is made up of 16 amino acids. V was cut by 2 bases and J by 0 bases, with 12 bases left in between. The germline V gene encodes CDR1 SGHDT and CDR2 YYEEEE. Here the CDR3 DNA reads TGTGCCAGCAGCTTAACTGGTAGTAGCTCCTACAATGAGCAGTTCTTC. Protein product: CASSLTGSSSYNEQFF.

This chain uses TRBV27 with TRBJ2-7; tentatively, D is TRBD1 (7 bases). The CDR3 loop spans 12 amino acids. CDR1 is MNHEY and CDR2 is SMNVEV in the germline V gene (reference sequence). V was pared by 5 bases and J by 6 bases, with 11 bases between. The CDR3 loop is CASSRQGGEQYF. For the CDR3, the DNA is TGTGCCAGCAGTCGGCAGGGGGGCGAGCAGTACTTC.

The sample holds one count of this clone. This chain connects TRBV5-1 to TRBJ2-2; D remains ambiguous. The CDR3 runs 17 residues. V lost 0 bases and J lost 5, with 17 bases in between. Germline-derived CDR1 and CDR2 are SGHRS and YFSETQ. CDR3 in DNA: TGCGCCAGCAGCTTGGCCCGTCAGGCCCTTGGAACCGGGGAGCTGTTTTTT. Translated, it gives CASSLARQALGTGELFF.

The V gene is TRBV7-2, the J gene TRBJ2-5, with 10 bases fitting TRBD1. CDR1 is SGHTA and CDR2 is FQGNSA in the germline V gene. V lost 6 bases and J lost 2; bases outside the gene matches: 9. This CDR3 spans 16 amino acids. CDR3 sequence reads: CASRLPGTGVQETQYF. CDR3 coding DNA: TGTGCCAGCAGGCTCCCCGGGACAGGGGTTCAAGAGACCCAGTACTTC.

The chain joins TRBV11-2 to TRBJ2-1, with 8 bases lining up with TRBD2. The V segment lost 5 bases and the J segment 1 base; nucleotides outside the gene matches: 1. CDR1 and CDR2 from the germline V gene are SGHAT and FQNNGV. CDR3 length: 14 residues. The CDR3 spells CASSLAGSYNEQFF. Written as DNA, the CDR3 is TGTGCCAGCAGCCTAGCGGGTTCCTACAATGAGCAGTTCTTC.

This chain connects TRBV9 to TRBJ2-5; 9 bases match TRBD2. V shed 0 bases and J 5 bases; nucleotides not matched to a gene: 17. Looked up from germline, CDR1 is SGDLS and CDR2 is YYNGEE. This CDR3 region has 19 residues. The CDR3 DNA is TGTGCCAGCAGCGTAGAAGCGGGAGGTGTCTCATTGTTTGGGGAGACCCAGTACTTC. Translated: CASSVEAGGVSLFGETQYF.

In its sample, this clone was seen once. The chain is built from TRBV2 and TRBJ2-5, with 8 bases matching TRBD2. In germline, CDR1 is SNHLY, CDR2 FYNNEI. V lost 4 bases, J lost 3 bases, and 16 bases stayed unmatched. CDR3 length: 18 amino acids. The DNA of the CDR3 is TGTGCCAGCAGTGGGCCCCCCTTGTTCACTAGCGGAGAAGAGACCCAGTACTTC. Encoded protein: CASSGPPLFTSGEETQYF.

This clone was seen ten or more times. The rearrangement joins TRBV27 to TRBJ2-7; a possible D gene is TRBD2 (6 bases). Germline loops: CDR1 MNHEY, CDR2 SMNVEV (reference sequence). The V end lost 6 bases, the J end lost 7 bases, and 19 bases lay between the germline ends. The CDR3 extends over 14 amino acids. CDR3 nucleotide sequence: TGTGCCAGCAGGCCCCGGGGGAGTAGGCGTGAGCAGTACTTC. It specifies CASRPRGSRREQYF.

This rearrangement joins TRBV19 to TRBJ2-5, with unresolved D. The length of the CDR3 is 14 residues. V gave up 5 bases and J gave up 3 bases, with 13 bases separating them. CDR1 is LNHDA, CDR2 SQIVND, per germline (reference sequence). The DNA of the CDR3 is TGTGCCAGTAGTGCAGAGCACCGAGAAGAGACCCAGTACTTC. Its translation: CASSAEHREETQYF. Variable domain in full (rest from reference TRBV19 and TRBJ2-5): DGGITQSPKYLFRKEGQNVTLSCEQNLNHDAMYWYRQDPGQGLRLIYYSQIVNDFQKGDIAEGYSVSREKKESFPLTVTSAQKNPTAFYLCASSAEHREETQYFGPGTRLLVL.

This clone has only one observation. The chain couples TRBV18 to TRBJ2-3; D remains ambiguous. V dropped 0 bases and J dropped 2 bases, with 9 bases sitting between them. The CDR3 sequence is 15 residues long. Germline values: CDR1 KGHSH, CDR2 LQKENI. CDR3 region: CASSPPNSLTDTQYF. The CDR3 nucleotides are TGTGCCAGCTCACCACCCAACAGCCTCACAGATACGCAGTATTTT. The variable domain in full, completed from reference TRBV18 and TRBJ2-3, reads NAGVMQNPRHLVRRRGQEARLRCSPMKGHSHVYWYRQLPEEGLKFMVYLQKENIIDESGMPKERFSAEFPKEGPSILRIQQVVRGDSAAYFCASSPPNSLTDTQYFGPGTRLTVL.

This clone was observed at least ten times. Other DNA sequences in the sample encode the same CDR3. V gene TRBV4-1 combines with J gene TRBJ1-4, with TRBD1 matching 7 bases. The junction had 5 bases not matched to a gene; V was cut back by 2 bases and J by 2 bases. This CDR3 has 16 residues. Germline V lookup: CDR1 MGHRA, CDR2 YSYEKL. CDR3 bases: TGCGCCAGCAGCCAACCTTACAGGGGCACTAATGAAAAACTGTTTTTT. Translated: CASSQPYRGTNEKLFF.

This clone was observed a few times. The CDR3 sequence is CASRPPALVGAQYF. The CDR3 nucleotides read TGTGCCAGCAGACCACCGGCGCTAGTCGGGGCCCAGTACTTC. This chain connects TRBV2 to TRBJ2-5, with D possibly TRBD2 on 5 matching bases. Trimming took 6 bases from V and 9 from J, leaving 20 bases between them. This CDR3 is built from 14 residues. Germline loops: CDR1 SNHLY, CDR2 FYNNEI.

The genes are TRBV7-2 and TRBJ2-7; D not certain. The CDR3 sequence is 13 residues long. Trimming left V 5 bases short and J 3 bases short, with 11 bases between. Per germline, CDR1 SGHTA and CDR2 FQGNSA. The CDR3: CASSVYPNYEQYF. The DNA for the CDR3 is TGTGCCAGCAGCGTTTACCCTAACTACGAGCAGTACTTC.

This clone was recorded a few times. The J gene is TRBJ2-3, the V gene TRBV19; tentatively, D is TRBD2 (5 bases). The CDR3 consists of 14 residues. The V gene lost 6 bases and the J gene lost 1 base, with 11 bases spanning the gap. CDR1 is LNHDA, CDR2 SQIVND, per germline (reference sequence). The CDR3 DNA follows: TGTGCCAGTAGCCAGACGGAGGGCACAGATACGCAGTATTTT. Amino acid sequence: CASSQTEGTDTQYF.

The J gene is TRBJ2-1, the V gene TRBV15; no reliable D call. This CDR3 spans 14 amino acids. Germline lookup yields CDR1 LNHNV and CDR2 YYDKDF (reference sequence). V dropped 1 base and J dropped 4 bases, with 8 bases sitting between them. The DNA for the CDR3 is TGTGCCACCAGCAGAGCCATGGGGTACAATGAGCAGTTCTTC. Its protein is CATSRAMGYNEQFF.